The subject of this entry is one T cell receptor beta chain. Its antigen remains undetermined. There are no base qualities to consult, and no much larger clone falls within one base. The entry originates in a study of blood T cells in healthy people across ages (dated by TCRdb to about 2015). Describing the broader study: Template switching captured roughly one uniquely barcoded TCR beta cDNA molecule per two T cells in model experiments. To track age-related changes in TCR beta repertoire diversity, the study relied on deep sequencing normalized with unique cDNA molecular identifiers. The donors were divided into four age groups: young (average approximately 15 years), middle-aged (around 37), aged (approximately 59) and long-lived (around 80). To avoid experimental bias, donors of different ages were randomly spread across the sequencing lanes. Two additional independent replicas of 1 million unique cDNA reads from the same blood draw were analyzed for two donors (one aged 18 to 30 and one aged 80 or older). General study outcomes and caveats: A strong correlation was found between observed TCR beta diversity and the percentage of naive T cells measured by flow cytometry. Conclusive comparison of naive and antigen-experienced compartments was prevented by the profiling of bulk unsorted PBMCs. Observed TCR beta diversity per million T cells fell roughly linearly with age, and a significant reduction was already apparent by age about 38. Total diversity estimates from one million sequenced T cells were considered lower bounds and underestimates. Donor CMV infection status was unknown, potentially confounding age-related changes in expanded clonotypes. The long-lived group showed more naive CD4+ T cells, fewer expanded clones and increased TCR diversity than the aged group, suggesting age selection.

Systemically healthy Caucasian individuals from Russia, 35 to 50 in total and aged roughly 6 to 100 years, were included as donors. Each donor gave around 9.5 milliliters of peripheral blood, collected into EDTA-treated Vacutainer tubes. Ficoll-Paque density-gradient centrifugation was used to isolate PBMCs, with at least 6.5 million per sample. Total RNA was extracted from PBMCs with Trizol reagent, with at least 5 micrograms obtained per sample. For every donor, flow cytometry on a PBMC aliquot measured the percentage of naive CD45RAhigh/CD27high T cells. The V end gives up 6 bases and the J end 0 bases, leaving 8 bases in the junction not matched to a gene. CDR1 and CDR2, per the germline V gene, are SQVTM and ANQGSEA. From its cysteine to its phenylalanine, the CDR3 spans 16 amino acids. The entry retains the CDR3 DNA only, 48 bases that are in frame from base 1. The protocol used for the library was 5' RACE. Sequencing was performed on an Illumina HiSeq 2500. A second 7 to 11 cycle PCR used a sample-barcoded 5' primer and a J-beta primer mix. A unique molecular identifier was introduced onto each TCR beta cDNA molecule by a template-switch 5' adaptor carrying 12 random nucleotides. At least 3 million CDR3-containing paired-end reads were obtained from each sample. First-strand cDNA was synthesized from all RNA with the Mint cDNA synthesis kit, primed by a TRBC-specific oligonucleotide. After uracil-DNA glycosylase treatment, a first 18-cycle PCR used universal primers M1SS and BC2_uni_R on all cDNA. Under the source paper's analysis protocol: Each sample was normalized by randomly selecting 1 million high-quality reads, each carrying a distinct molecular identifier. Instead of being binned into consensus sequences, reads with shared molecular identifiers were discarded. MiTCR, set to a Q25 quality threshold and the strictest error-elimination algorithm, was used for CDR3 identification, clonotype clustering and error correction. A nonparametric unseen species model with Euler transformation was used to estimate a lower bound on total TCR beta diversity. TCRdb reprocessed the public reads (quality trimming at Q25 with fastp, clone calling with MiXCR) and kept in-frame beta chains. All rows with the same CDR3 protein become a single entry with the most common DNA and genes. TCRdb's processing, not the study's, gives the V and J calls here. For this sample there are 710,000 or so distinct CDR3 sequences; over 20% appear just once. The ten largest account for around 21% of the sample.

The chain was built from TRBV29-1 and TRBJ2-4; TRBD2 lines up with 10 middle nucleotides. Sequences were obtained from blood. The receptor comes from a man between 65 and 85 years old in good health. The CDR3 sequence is CSVDTSGNTAKNIQYF. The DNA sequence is TGCAGCGTAGATACTAGCGGGAACACAGCCAAAAACATTCAGTACTTC.